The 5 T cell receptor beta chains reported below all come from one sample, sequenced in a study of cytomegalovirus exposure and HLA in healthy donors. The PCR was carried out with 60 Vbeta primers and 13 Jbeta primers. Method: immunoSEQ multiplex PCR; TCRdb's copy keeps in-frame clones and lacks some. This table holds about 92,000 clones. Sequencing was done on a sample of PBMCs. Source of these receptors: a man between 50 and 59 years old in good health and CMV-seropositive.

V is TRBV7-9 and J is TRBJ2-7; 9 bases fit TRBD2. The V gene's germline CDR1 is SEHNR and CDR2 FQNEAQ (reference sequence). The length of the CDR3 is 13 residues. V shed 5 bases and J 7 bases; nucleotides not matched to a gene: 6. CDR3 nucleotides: TGTGCCAGCAGCCCCGGGCTAGCGGGGGAGCAGTACGTC. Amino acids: CASSPGLAGEQYV.

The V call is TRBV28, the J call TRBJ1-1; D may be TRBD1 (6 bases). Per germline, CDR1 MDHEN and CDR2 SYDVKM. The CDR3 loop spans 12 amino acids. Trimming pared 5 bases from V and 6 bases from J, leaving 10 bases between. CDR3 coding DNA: TGTGCCAGCAGTGGGGGACACTCTGAAGCTTTCTTT. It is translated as CASSGGHSEAFF.

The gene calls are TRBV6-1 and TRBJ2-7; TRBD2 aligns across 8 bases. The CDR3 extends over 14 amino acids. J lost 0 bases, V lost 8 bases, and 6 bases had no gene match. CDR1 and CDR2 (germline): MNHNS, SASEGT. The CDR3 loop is CASAGLEISYEQYV. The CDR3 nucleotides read TGTGCCAGCGCGGGACTAGAGATCTCCTACGAGCAGTACGTC.

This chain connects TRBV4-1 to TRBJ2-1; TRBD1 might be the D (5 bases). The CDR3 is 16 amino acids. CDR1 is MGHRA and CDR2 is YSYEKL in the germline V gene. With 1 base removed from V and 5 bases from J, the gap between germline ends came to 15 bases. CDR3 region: CASSQGRSQADNEQFF. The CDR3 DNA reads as TGCGCCAGCAGCCAAGGTCGGTCACAGGCGGACAATGAGCAGTTCTTC.

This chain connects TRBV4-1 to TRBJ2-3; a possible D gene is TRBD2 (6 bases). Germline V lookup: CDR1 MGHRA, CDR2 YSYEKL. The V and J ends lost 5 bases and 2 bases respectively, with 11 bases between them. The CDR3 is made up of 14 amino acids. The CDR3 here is CASSFRTNTDTQYF. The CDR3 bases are TGCGCCAGCAGCTTCCGGACTAACACAGATACGCAGTATTTT.